These 30 T cell receptor beta chains share one sample of origin, sequenced in a study of beta chain features in type 1 diabetes. cDNA synthesis used the whole RNA isolate, giving expressed TCRB sequences. The assay was immunoSEQ multiplex PCR, and TCRdb's table has in-frame clones only and misses some. The data contain more than 300,000 clones, over 13% of them seen just once; the ten biggest clones take up approximately 0.02%. Material: naive CD4+ T cells from blood. The receptors here all came from a woman under 30 in good health.

The chain recombines TRBV27 with TRBJ2-3; 10 bases match TRBD2. The CDR3 totals 16 residues. Germline CDR1 MNHEY, CDR2 SMNVEV (reference sequence). V shed 2 bases, J shed 3 bases, and the junction held 5 bases outside the gene matches. The CDR3 DNA reads TGTGCCAGCAGTTTAAAAAGCGGGAGGGCAACAGATACGCAGTATTTT. It yields the protein CASSLKSGRATDTQYF.

V is TRBV19 and J is TRBJ2-7, with D unresolved. This CDR3 spans 13 amino acids. The germline V gene encodes CDR1 LNHDA and CDR2 SQIVND (reference sequence). Trimming took 6 bases from V and 6 from J, leaving 15 bases between them. As DNA, the CDR3 is TGTGCCAGTAGCCGTTCTCTGGGCTTCGAGCAGTACTTC. Its protein is CASSRSLGFEQYF.

This clone appeared a few times. The CDR3 reads CASSLRATINTQYF. DNA for the CDR3: TGTGCCAGCAGTTTGAGGGCTACCATTAATACGCAGTATTTT. The rearrangement uses TRBV6-5 and TRBJ2-3; tentatively, D is TRBD2 (5 bases). This CDR3 contains 14 residues. The germline V and J ends were trimmed by 4 bases and 7 bases, with 15 bases remaining between them. Germline lookup yields CDR1 MNHEY and CDR2 SVGAGI.

The chain carries TRBV9 and TRBJ2-1, with a weak D call TRBD1 (5 bases). The germline V gene encodes CDR1 SGDLS and CDR2 YYNGEE. The CDR3 has 13 amino acids. V was pared by 2 bases and J by 10 bases, with 13 bases between. The CDR3: CASSVRVWGEQFF. CDR3 nucleotides: TGTGCCAGCAGCGTCAGGGTCTGGGGCGAGCAGTTCTTC.

The V and J genes are TRBV28 and TRBJ2-5; 8 bases are a match to TRBD2. CDR1 MDHEN and CDR2 SYDVKM come from the germline V gene. There are 15 residues in the CDR3. V lost 5 bases to trimming and J lost 5 bases; unmatched junction nucleotides: 10. The CDR3, as DNA: TGTGCCAGCAGTGCCAGCGGGAGCCGGCAGGAGACCCAGTACTTC. Its translation: CASSASGSRQETQYF.

J is TRBJ1-1 and V is TRBV7-9; D is unclear. The germline CDR1 and CDR2 sequences are SEHNR and FQNEAQ (reference sequence). CDR3 length equals 12 residues. V was clipped by 7 bases and J by 6 bases, with 12 bases between them. The CDR3 sequence: CASTLDWAEAFF. The CDR3 DNA follows: TGTGCCAGCACCCTCGACTGGGCTGAAGCTTTCTTT.

This clone was counted only a few times. The chain is built from TRBV7-9 and TRBJ2-7; perhaps TRBD1 as D (5 bases). This CDR3 comprises 15 residues. Germline V gene lookup returns CDR1 SEHNR and CDR2 FQNEAQ (reference sequence). V lost 0 bases and J lost 3, with 12 bases in between. The CDR3 spells CASSLAYRQIYEQYF. CDR3 DNA sequence: TGTGCCAGCAGCTTAGCCTACAGACAGATCTACGAGCAGTACTTC.

V gene TRBV28 combines with J gene TRBJ2-3, with 7 bases matching TRBD1. The CDR3 totals 13 residues. Germline assignment: CDR1 MDHEN and CDR2 SYDVKM. The V and J ends lost 6 bases and 4 bases, in that order; junction bases with no gene match: 4. The CDR3 region is CASRGDSADTQYF. The CDR3 nucleotides are TGTGCCAGCAGAGGGGACAGCGCAGATACGCAGTATTTT.

The table lists this clone with a few counts. The chain combines TRBV7-8 with TRBJ2-7; 8 positions agree with TRBD1. The CDR3 is 14 amino acids. Per the germline V gene, CDR1 is SGHVS and CDR2 is FQNEAQ. The trim removed 7 bases at V and 2 bases at J, leaving 7 bases unmatched. The CDR3, as DNA: TGTGCCAGCACCTGGGACAGGTCGACCTACGAGCAGTACTTC. As protein: CASTWDRSTYEQYF.

This chain joins TRBV4-3 and TRBJ2-7; D may be TRBD1 (5 bases). Trimming cost V 0 bases and J 2 bases, with 11 bases left between them. The CDR3 extends over 15 amino acids. Germline CDR1 is LGHNA and CDR2 is YSLEER. The CDR3 DNA reads TGCGCCAGCAGCCAAGAGGCAGGGTTACCCTACGAGCAGTACTTC. Its protein product is CASSQEAGLPYEQYF.

This chain uses TRBV30 with TRBJ2-1; 7 bases are shared with TRBD2. The CDR3 length is 12 residues. V lost 4 bases, J lost 8 bases, and 5 bases stayed unmatched. Per germline, CDR1 GTSNPN and CDR2 SVGIG (reference sequence). The CDR3 region has the DNA TGTGCCTGGACCATAGGACTAGATGAGCAGTTCTTC. Its protein is CAWTIGLDEQFF.

There are a few counts of this clone. The chain has TRBV29-1 and TRBJ2-7; the match to TRBD2 covers 9 bases. The CDR3 covers 14 residues. The V gene's germline CDR1 is SQVTM and CDR2 ANQGSEA. The V gene end was trimmed by 3 bases and the J gene end by 7 bases; junction bases not matched to a gene: 10. The CDR3 is CSVERRGRAREQYF. The CDR3 bases are TGCAGCGTTGAGAGACGCGGGAGGGCGCGAGAGCAGTACTTC.

V usage is TRBV7-9 and J usage is TRBJ2-5; D is perhaps TRBD2 (5 bases). V lost 5 bases and J 0 bases, leaving 10 bases between the germline ends. The CDR3 consists of 14 residues. CDR1 and CDR2 from the germline V gene are SEHNR and FQNEAQ (reference sequence). CDR3 loop: CASSVLANQETQYF. The CDR3 DNA follows: TGTGCCAGCAGCGTCCTAGCCAACCAAGAGACCCAGTACTTC. Looking up the rest from reference TRBV7-9 and TRBJ2-5 gives the full variable domain: DTGVSQNPRHKITKRGQNVTFRCDPISEHNRLYWYRQTLGQGPEFLTYFQNEAQLEKSRLLSDRFSAERPKGSFSTLEIQRTEQGDSAMYLCASSVLANQETQYFGPGTRLLVL.

The V gene is TRBV2, the J gene TRBJ2-7, with 9 bases that match TRBD1. The CDR3 length is 14 residues. Germline V lookup: CDR1 SNHLY, CDR2 FYNNEI. V lost 8 bases, J lost 3 bases, and 8 bases stayed unmatched. The CDR3 region has the DNA TGTGCCAGCCGCCCGGGACAGGGTATCTACGAGCAGTACTTC. Its translation: CASRPGQGIYEQYF.

The chain recombines TRBV18 with TRBJ2-1, with TRBD2 matching 12 bases. The length of the CDR3 is 15 residues. Looked up from germline, CDR1 is KGHSH and CDR2 is LQKENI. The V segment lost 2 bases and the J segment 5 bases; nucleotides outside the gene matches: 1. The CDR3 reads CASSPGLAGNNEQFF. In nucleotides, the CDR3 is TGTGCCAGCTCACCAGGACTAGCGGGAAACAATGAGCAGTTCTTC.

V gene TRBV2 combines with J gene TRBJ1-4; 8 bases are shared with TRBD1. The ends lost 4 bases at V and 8 bases at J; junction bases unmatched: 6. CDR3 length: 14 residues. The V gene's germline CDR1 is SNHLY and CDR2 FYNNEI. CDR3 residues: CASSGRGRIEKLFF. For the CDR3, the DNA is TGTGCCAGCAGTGGCAGGGGGCGTATCGAAAAACTGTTTTTT.

In this sample, this clone turned up a few times. V gene TRBV13 combines with J gene TRBJ1-1; perhaps TRBD1 as D (6 bases). Germline V gene lookup returns CDR1 PRHDT and CDR2 FYEKMQ (reference sequence). The germline V and J ends were trimmed by 2 bases and 0 bases, with 13 bases remaining between them. CDR3 length equals 16 residues. In DNA, the CDR3 is TGTGCCAGCAGCTTACATATCGGACAGTTGAACACTGAAGCTTTCTTT. Protein: CASSLHIGQLNTEAFF.

This chain joins TRBV30 and TRBJ1-5, with D unresolved. The CDR3 spans 13 residues. From germline, CDR1 is GTSNPN and CDR2 SVGIG (reference sequence). Trimming took off 5 bases at V and 1 base at J, with 9 bases between the two ends. The CDR3: CAWERSSNQPQHF. CDR3 DNA: TGTGCCTGGGAGAGGAGCAGCAATCAGCCCCAGCATTTT.

This clone has more than one count but fewer than ten. The chain employs TRBV6-5 and TRBJ2-7; TRBD2 matches at 13 bases. CDR3 length: 15 residues. Germline CDR1 reads MNHEY; CDR2 reads SVGAGI. The J segment lost 5 bases and the V segment lost 6 bases, leaving 7 bases of the junction unmatched. In nucleotides, the CDR3 is TGTGCCAGCAGACCGGGACTAGCGGGACAGGACGAGCAGTACTTC. It encodes CASRPGLAGQDEQYF.

This clone was observed a handful of times. The gene calls are TRBV5-1 and TRBJ1-2, with D perhaps TRBD1 (6 bases). This CDR3 has 16 residues. V shed 3 bases and J shed 0 bases, with 15 bases lying between them. Looked up from germline, CDR1 is SGHRS and CDR2 is YFSETQ. The CDR3: CASSYNDRTTNYGYTF. The CDR3 DNA reads as TGCGCCAGCAGCTATAATGACAGGACAACTAACTATGGCTACACCTTC.

The chain uses TRBV29-1 and TRBJ2-7; 9 positions agree with TRBD1. The CDR3 is made up of 13 amino acids. V lost 8 bases, J lost 5 bases, and 10 bases stayed unmatched. The germline CDR1 and CDR2 sequences are SQVTM and ANQGSEA. The CDR3 bases are TGCAGCACCGTACAGGGGGCGTCCAACGAGCAGTACTTC. Protein sequence: CSTVQGASNEQYF.

This clone has more than one count but fewer than ten. V and J are TRBV7-9 and TRBJ2-1, with 8 positions matching TRBD2. V lost 2 bases and J lost 7; bases outside the gene matches: 7. CDR3 length equals 15 residues. The germline V gene encodes CDR1 SEHNR and CDR2 FQNEAQ (reference sequence). For the CDR3, the DNA is TGTGCCAGCAGCTTAAGGCGGGAGGAGGCGAATGAGCAGTTCTTC. It is translated as CASSLRREEANEQFF.

The CDR3 reads CAWSVPFGRGETQYF. The DNA for the CDR3 is TGTGCCTGGAGTGTACCATTTGGCAGGGGCGAGACCCAGTACTTC. The chain uses TRBV30 and TRBJ2-5; TRBD1 might be the D (6 bases). Per germline, CDR1 GTSNPN and CDR2 SVGIG (reference sequence). This CDR3 is built from 15 residues. V was clipped by 0 bases and J by 5 bases, with 16 bases between them. The variable domain in full, completed from reference TRBV30 and TRBJ2-5, reads SQTIHQWPATLVQPVGSPLSLECTVEGTSNPNLYWYRQAAGRGLQLLFYSVGIGQISSEVPQNLSASRPQDRQFILSSKKLLLSDSGFYLCAWSVPFGRGETQYFGPGTRLLVL.

CDR3 loop: CASSFGVGQQYF. CDR3 DNA sequence: TGTGCCAGCAGTTTTGGGGTGGGGCAGCAGTACTTC. The chain uses TRBV28 and TRBJ2-7, with D perhaps TRBD1 (5 bases). V was pared by 3 bases and J by 8 bases, with 11 bases between. The CDR3 is 12 residues long. From germline, CDR1 is MDHEN and CDR2 SYDVKM.

This clone has only a few counts. The rearrangement uses TRBV25-1 and TRBJ2-1, with D hard to call. CDR1 is MGHDK and CDR2 is SYGVNS in the germline V gene. This CDR3 contains 13 residues. The ends were cut back, 6 bases at V and 8 bases at J, with 14 bases in the middle. This CDR3 is CASSGFRGHEQFF. The CDR3 DNA reads TGTGCCAGCAGCGGTTTTAGAGGCCATGAGCAGTTCTTC. Full variable domain (missing parts from reference TRBV25-1 and TRBJ2-1): EADIYQTPRYLVIGTGKKITLECSQTMGHDKMYWYQQDPGMELHLIHYSYGVNSTEKGDLSSESTVSRIRTEHFPLTLESARPSHTSQYLCASSGFRGHEQFFGPGTRLTVL.

This clone was seen a few times. The V call is TRBV4-3, the J call TRBJ1-2; D remains unclear. This CDR3 has 15 residues. The germline V gene encodes CDR1 LGHNA and CDR2 YSLEER. Deletions cut 0 bases from V and 2 bases from J, with 10 bases between. The CDR3 spells CASSQDHGGNYGYTF. The CDR3 DNA reads TGCGCCAGCAGCCAAGATCATGGCGGGAACTATGGCTACACCTTC.

This clone was counted a few times. This sequence joins TRBV7-8 and TRBJ2-7; 7 bases align to TRBD2. After removal of 5 bases from V and 4 bases from J, the junction contained 8 bases not matched to a gene. Germline assignment: CDR1 SGHVS and CDR2 FQNEAQ. The CDR3 runs to 14 residues. The CDR3 coding sequence is TGTGCCAGCAGCCCCTTGGGGGGGTGGTACGAGCAGTACTTC. This gives the protein CASSPLGGWYEQYF. Variable domain in full (rest from reference TRBV7-8 and TRBJ2-7): GAGVSQSPRYKVAKRGQDVALRCDPISGHVSLFWYQQALGQGPEFLTYFQNEAQLDKSGLPSDRFFAERPEGSVSTLKIQRTQQEDSAVYLCASSPLGGWYEQYFGPGTRLTVT.

The V call is TRBV10-2, the J call TRBJ1-2, with TRBD1 as a possible D gene (5 bases). CDR3 length: 12 residues. The germline gives CDR1 WSHSY, CDR2 SAAADI. The ends were cut back, 8 bases at V and 3 bases at J, with 10 bases in the middle. The CDR3 here is CASRTGDYGYTF. CDR3 DNA sequence: TGCGCCAGCCGAACAGGAGACTATGGCTACACCTTC.

This clone came up a few times. The V call is TRBV30, the J call TRBJ2-1; D gene uncertain. Trimming cost V 3 bases and J 4 bases, with 4 bases left between them. Germline CDR1 and CDR2: GTSNPN and SVGIG (reference sequence). The CDR3 covers 11 residues. The CDR3 nucleotides are TGTGCCTGGAGGGAGTACAATGAGCAGTTCTTC. Its protein is CAWREYNEQFF.

The J gene is TRBJ2-3, the V gene TRBV29-1; no definite D call. Germline CDR1 SQVTM, CDR2 ANQGSEA. Deletions cut 6 bases from V and 2 bases from J, with 12 bases between. There are 13 residues in the CDR3. The CDR3 nucleotides are TGCAGCGTCAGCAGGAAACTCACAGATACGCAGTATTTT. Translated, it gives CSVSRKLTDTQYF.